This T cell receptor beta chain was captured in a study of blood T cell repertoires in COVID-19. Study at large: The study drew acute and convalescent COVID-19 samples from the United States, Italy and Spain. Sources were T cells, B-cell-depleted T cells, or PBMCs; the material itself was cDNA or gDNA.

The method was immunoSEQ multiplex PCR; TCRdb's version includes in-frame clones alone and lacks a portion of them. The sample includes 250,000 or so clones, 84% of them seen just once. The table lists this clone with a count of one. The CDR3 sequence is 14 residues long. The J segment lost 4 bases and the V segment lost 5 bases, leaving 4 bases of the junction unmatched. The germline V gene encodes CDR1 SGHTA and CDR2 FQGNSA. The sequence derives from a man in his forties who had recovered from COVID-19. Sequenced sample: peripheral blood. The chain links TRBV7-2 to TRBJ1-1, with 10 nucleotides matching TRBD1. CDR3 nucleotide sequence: TGTGCCAGCAGCCGGACAGGGGGAGGCACTGAAGCTTTCTTT. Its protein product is CASSRTGGGTEAFF.